The rows below give T cell receptor beta chains drawn from one sample of a study of blood T cell repertoires in COVID-19. The data were produced by immunoSEQ multiplex PCR, yet TCRdb's version contains in-frame clones alone and is incomplete. Of about 180,000 clones listed, 60% to 80% are singletons. Material for sequencing was PBMCs or T cells enriched from blood (not recorded which). These receptors all come from a woman in her forties or fifties who had recovered from COVID-19. Both conserved end residues are part of each CDR3. A D gene is named only where the DNA matches it firmly. Size is stated for part of the rows, as once, few or many counts, or as a class when the clone is expanded.

TRBJ2-7 14 TRBV7-3 TRBD1 NA CASSPGQGGYEQYF TGTGCCAGCAGCCCGGGACAGGGCGGCTACGAGCAGTACTTC
TRBJ2-5 14 TRBV9 TRBD2 once CASSPRQREGTQYF TGTGCCAGCAGCCCGCGGCAGCGGGAGGGGACCCAGTACTTC
TRBJ2-2 14 TRBV18 NA NA CASSTGQNTGELFF TGTGCCAGCTCAACGGGACAAAACACCGGGGAGCTGTTTTTT
TRBJ2-7 12 TRBV6-5 NA once CASKGFLGEQYF TGTGCCAGCAAGGGGTTTCTGGGCGAGCAGTACTTC
TRBJ2-5 16 TRBV7-2 NA NA CASSRGLKWVGETQYF TGTGCCAGCAGCAGGGGCCTCAAATGGGTCGGGGAGACCCAGTACTTC
TRBJ2-5 14 TRBV5-1 NA NA CASSNGDTQETQYF TGCGCCAGCAGCAACGGGGATACTCAAGAGACCCAGTACTTC
TRBJ2-5 17 TRBV7-2 TRBD2 NA CASSFYSGSLRLETQYF TGTGCCAGCAGCTTTTATAGCGGGTCTTTGAGGTTGGAGACCCAGTACTTC
TRBJ2-5 21 TRBV15 TRBD2 NA CATSRDRLAGGWRGIGETQYF TGTGCCACCAGCAGAGATAGACTAGCGGGAGGATGGAGGGGTATTGGGGAGACCCAGTACTTC
TRBJ1-5 15 TRBV18 TRBD1 NA CASSPQGDRGQPQHF TGTGCCAGCTCACCACAAGGGGACAGGGGTCAGCCCCAGCATTTT
TRBJ2-7 15 TRBV5-4 NA few CASSSPTSLPYEQYF TGTGCCAGCAGTTCCCCCACTAGCCTTCCCTACGAGCAGTACTTC
TRBJ1-3 14 TRBV7-2 NA once CASSPLWSGNTIYF TGTGCCAGCAGCCCTCTATGGTCTGGAAACACCATATATTTT
TRBJ1-2 14 TRBV28 NA NA CASSPDSTPRGYTF TGTGCCAGCAGTCCTGACAGTACCCCTAGGGGCTACACCTTC
TRBJ2-1 14 TRBV7-2 NA NA CASSLYGAYNEQFF TGTGCCAGCAGCTTATACGGAGCCTACAATGAGCAGTTCTTC
TRBJ1-4 16 TRBV28 TRBD1 once CASSLRTGGTNEKLFF TGTGCCAGCAGCCTTAGGACAGGGGGCACTAATGAAAAACTGTTTTTT
TRBJ2-7 13 TRBV7-6 NA NA CASSPIGSYEQYF TGTGCCAGCAGCCCCATCGGTTCCTACGAGCAGTACTTC
TRBJ2-1 17 TRBV19 TRBD2 NA CASSPPLLADSYNEQFF TGTGCCAGTAGTCCGCCTCTACTAGCGGACTCCTACAATGAGCAGTTCTTC
TRBJ2-2 16 TRBV5-1 TRBD2 NA CASSLAAGEGTGELFF TGCGCCAGCAGCTTGGCCGCGGGAGAGGGCACCGGGGAGCTGTTTTTT
TRBJ2-5 16 TRBV6-2/TRBV6-3 NA NA CASSARTASDQETQYF TGTGCCAGCAGTGCTCGGACAGCTTCAGACCAAGAGACCCAGTACTTC
TRBJ1-4 15 TRBV19 NA NA CASSPTSPGDEKLFF TGTGCCAGCAGTCCGACAAGCCCAGGGGATGAAAAACTGTTTTTT
TRBJ1-5 16 TRBV7-2 NA NA CASSPSGDAMNQPQHF TGTGCCAGCAGCCCCTCGGGAGATGCAATGAATCAGCCCCAGCATTTT
TRBJ1-2 14 TRBV11-2 NA NA CASSFSQASYGYTF TGTGCCAGCAGCTTCAGCCAGGCCAGCTATGGCTACACCTTC
TRBJ1-1 16 TRBV21-1 NA NA CASSKEGGGGNTEAFF TGTGCCAGCAGCAAAGAAGGAGGGGGCGGGAACACTGAAGCTTTCTTT
TRBJ2-7 16 TRBV7-6 NA once CASSLPPGVSYYEQYF TGTGCCAGCAGCCTTCCTCCGGGAGTATCCTACTACGAGCAGTACTTC
TRBJ1-2 12 TRBV28 NA few CASRRQDHGYTF TGTGCCAGCAGGCGACAGGATCACGGCTACACCTTC
TRBJ1-6 15 TRBV28 NA NA CASSPPKGVGSPLHF TGTGCCAGCAGTCCACCTAAGGGAGTGGGTTCTCCCCTCCACTTT
TRBJ2-4 13 TRBV18 NA NA CASSPNHVNIQYF TGTGCCAGCTCACCAAATCATGTGAACATTCAGTACTTC
TRBJ1-1 12 TRBV30 NA NA CAWKGTNTEAFF TGTGCCTGGAAAGGGACTAACACTGAAGCTTTCTTT
TRBJ2-7 15 TRBV6-1 TRBD2 NA CASSETGLKANEQYF TGTGCCAGCAGTGAAACGGGACTAAAAGCAAACGAGCAGTACTTC
TRBJ1-2 13 TRBV5-4 NA NA CASSLGLDYGYTF TGTGCCAGCAGCTTGGGGCTGGACTATGGCTACACCTTC
TRBJ1-1 14 TRBV9 NA NA CASSVAGRSTEAFF TGTGCCAGCAGCGTAGCTGGGAGGAGCACTGAAGCTTTCTTT
TRBJ2-7 21 TRBV6-2/TRBV6-3 NA NA CASSYEDLASPVTRSSYEQYF TGTGCCAGCAGTTACGAGGACTTAGCGTCCCCAGTGACAAGGAGCTCCTACGAGCAGTACTTC
TRBJ2-1 14 TRBV5-4 NA NA CASSIRQGRGEQFF TGTGCCAGCAGCATCCGACAGGGGAGGGGTGAGCAGTTCTTC